These T cell receptor beta chains were read from a single sample in a study of T cell changes during pregnancy in multiple sclerosis. Assay used: immunoSEQ multiplex PCR; TCRdb lists only in-frame clones, some missing. Among 40,000 to 60,000 clones listed, approximately 94% were seen once. Sequenced material: CD8+ T cells from peripheral blood mononuclear cells, taken before pregnancy. The receptors come from a female donor with multiple sclerosis, enrolled in a pregnancy study. Each CDR3 is given without its conserved first and last residue.

TRBJ1-1 | TRBV30 | 11 | AWSPSGGSEAF
TRBJ2-1 | TRBV30 | 14 | AWSPGGASSYNEQF
TRBJ1-1 | TRBV7-2 | 11 | ASSFGSGTEAF
TRBJ1-5 | TRBV27 | 14 | ASSPTLGGLNQPQH
TRBJ1-2 | TRBV6-5 | 10 | ASKVTGKGYT
TRBJ2-3 | TRBV27 | 16 | ASDIRDRERPGVNTQY
TRBJ2-3 | TRBV4-3 | 13 | ASSQDYRGTDTQY
TRBJ2-1 | TRBV28 | 11 | ASSSGLLPEQF
TRBJ2-7 | TRBV10-2 | 11 | ASSESRGYEQY
TRBJ2-1 | TRBV7-6 | 15 | ASSLNKPGQGRNEQF
TRBJ2-1 | TRBV7-8 | 13 | ASSWGGGYYNEQF
TRBJ1-3 | TRBV19 | 13 | ASSMDRGGGNTIY
TRBJ2-2 | TRBV21-1 | 9 | APQGGGELF
TRBJ1-2 | TRBV19 | 13 | ASSIGLRQGHGYT
TRBJ2-1 | TRBV19 | 11 | ASRTARGHGQF
TRBJ2-7 | TRBV5-1 | 12 | ASSSGTGVYEQY
TRBJ2-4 | TRBV23-1 | 9 | ARRQGNIQY
TRBJ2-2 | TRBV2 | 16 | ASSEGASSQQNTGELF
TRBJ2-7 | TRBV2 | 14 | ASSGAGGAGRYEQY
TRBJ2-1 | TRBV5-1 | 17 | ASSLGALGAGGPYNEQF
TRBJ2-1 | TRBV27 | 13 | ASSFGTSGINEQF
TRBJ1-1 | TRBV28 | 14 | ASSLPRTGTGTEAF
TRBJ2-1 | TRBV11-2 | 14 | ASSLEASGFYNEQF
TRBJ2-7 | TRBV5-1 | 9 | ASSLGGEQY
TRBJ2-7 | TRBV6-5 | 13 | ASSYSSGNPYEQY